The subject of this entry is one TCR beta chain. The antigen remains unidentified. The assay was immunoSEQ multiplex PCR, and TCRdb's table has in-frame clones only and misses some. The sample records approximately 1,400 clones, roughly 80% being singletons. This sample was included in a study of chemoradiotherapy in HPV16-positive cancers. Overall study findings and caveats: Candidate HPV-specific clones and E7-related TCR motifs grew in tumor during treatment. The functional HPV-specific definition rests on just two HPV16-positive patients.

The germline gives CDR1 MDHEN, CDR2 SYDVKM. V lost 8 bases and J lost 4; bases outside the gene matches: 10. The CDR3 has 14 residues. The chain links TRBV28 to TRBJ2-5; 7 nucleotides align to TRBD1. Here the sequenced sample was tumor tissue, taken from a patient who underwent chemoradiotherapy. The source of this sequence is a human donor with HPV-associated anogenital cancer. The CDR3 DNA sequence: TGTGCCAGCCGAGGACAGGTTATACGAGAGACCCAGTACTTC. Residues: CASRGQVIRETQYF. The variable domain in full, completed from reference TRBV28 and TRBJ2-5, reads DVKVTQSSRYLVKRTGEKVFLECVQDMDHENMFWYRQDPGLGLRLIYFSYDVKMKEKGDIPEGYSVSREKKERFSLILESASTNQTSMYLCASRGQVIRETQYFGPGTRLLVL.